This T cell receptor beta chain was captured by sequencing in a study of cytomegalovirus exposure and HLA in healthy donors. The PCR ran on 60 Vbeta and 13 Jbeta primers. In the original processing: The authors later counted roughly 76 million unique TCR beta chains, 9.5 million to 13 million of them shared. Clones were sequenced by immunoSEQ multiplex PCR, and TCRdb holds only the in-frame ones, with some missing. V and J calls and clone size are those listed in that table; D and trimming were worked out from the DNA. The profile covers over 150,000 clones, with 60% to 80% appearing a single time and roughly 13% taken by the ten largest. On this clone itself: The antigen remains undetermined.

V dropped 0 bases and J dropped 11 bases, with 15 bases sitting between them. The CDR3 is 13 residues long. Looked up from germline, CDR1 is GTSNPN and CDR2 is SVGIG (reference sequence). Findings and caveats of the study: When analyzed later, the rates of TCR association showed variation by HLA locus, with DRB1 the most and HLA-C the fewest.

V and J are TRBV30 and TRBJ2-3, with a weak D call TRBD2 (6 bases). Sequencing was performed on PBMCs. The receptor's source is a man younger than 40 in good health and CMV-seropositive. In DNA form, the CDR3 reads TGTGCCTGGAGTGTACTTCCGGGGGTTGAGCAGTATTTT. Encoded protein: CAWSVLPGVEQYF.